Given below is one T cell receptor (beta chain) in context. Its antigen is not yet known. One base away there is no much larger clone; base qualities are not given. Using the deep immunoSEQ assay, multiplex PCR amplified TCR CDR3 regions from genomic DNA. Extracted genomic DNA from each cell subset was distributed evenly across all wells of several immunoSEQ 96-well plates, and each plate was treated as a replicate. Each replicate PCR for sorted subsets received 200 ng genomic DNA, equal to around 32,000 T cell genomes. The purified libraries were quantified using a Qubit 3.0 fluorometer, sized with a Bioanalyzer 2100, and then quantified again using the KAPA Library Quantification kit. Every immunoSEQ 96-well plate was sequenced on a dedicated single-read 150-cycle Illumina NextSeq 550 flow cell. From the authors' description of their analysis: Because only junctional sequences without quality scores were contained in the immunoSEQ output, filtering matching that applied to full-length reads could not be performed. Sequences were annotated with PyIR, a Python wrapper for IgBLAST v1.9, using IMGT germline references to assign V/J genes and CDR3. Any read was removed if the V/J assignment was weak (E-value above 1e-6), the CDR3 was missing, or the read contained stop codons, out-of-frame junctions, or ambiguous translated residues. V3J clonotypes were defined as sequences sharing an identical inferred V gene, J gene, and CDR3 amino acid sequence. The percentage overlap between two repertoires was calculated by dividing the number of shared unique clonotypes by the size of the smaller repertoire. Richness of each repertoire was evaluated using RTK rarefaction, the Chao1 estimator, and Recon v2.1 estimates of unobserved clonotypes. Generation probabilities for all TCRbeta clonotypes obtained by the gDNA method from a handful of donors were computed using OLGA. TCRdb carries this immuneACCESS record with in-frame sequences only. Its versions omit some clonotypes, under half of them owing to an unresolved V gene in the studies checked, with the rest unexplained. That table supplies the V and J calls and clone size; D and trimming were determined from the DNA. The sample includes a few million clones, with around 90% observed a single time. Of the sample, 0.11% to 0.15% falls within the top ten clones.

The sample originates from a study of shared clonotypes between healthy human individuals (dated by TCRdb to about 2020). Turning to the overall study: A few men and two women, aged 18 to 49 years, made up the cohort. For each donor, CD4 naive and CD4 memory were each run on three plates, CD8 naive on two plates, and CD8 memory on one plate. To estimate repertoire size and how much clonotypes are shared between individuals, the study performed deep sequencing of blood TCR repertoires from 4 to 6 healthy adults. To increase sequencing depth and limit assay-specific biases, TCR repertoire library preparation and sequencing were carried out by different laboratories using diverse techniques. Each donor's leukapheresis produced roughly between roughly 0.9 and 8.9 billion PBMCs.

The donors were healthy, HIV-negative adults who had no recently reported acute infections or vaccinations. All donors were Caucasian adults living in Nashville, Tennessee, USA. CD4+ T cells were enriched through magnetic negative selection, after which naive cells were positively selected on CD45RA and the remaining negative fraction served as the memory subset. After blood collection by leukapheresis, PBMCs were isolated using Ficoll-Histopaque density gradient centrifugation and then cryopreserved in the vapor phase of liquid nitrogen. Analytical flow cytometry was used to check the purity and quantity of every magnetically sorted T cell population. Each sorted fraction had its genomic DNA isolated and then quantified by UV absorbance on a Nanodrop 2000c. Points the paper makes about the study in general: Higher generation probabilities were observed for clonotypes shared by all four sorted-subset donors than for non-shared clonotypes. Pairwise subsampling led to the expectation that sequencing depth would affect the degree of clonotype sharing among donors. About 5% of naive CD4, around 3.5% of naive CD8, about 2.5% of memory CD4, and less than 0.45% of memory CD8 clonotypes were shared across several donors. Sampling was restricted to blood, and TCR repertoires in tissues likely differ from the TCR repertoires found in blood. Incomplete sequencing was indicated by rarefaction of sorted-subset datasets, despite the large sequencing depth. The genetic and exposure-history diversity represented was limited by the small number of donors. Naive subsets generally had larger estimated clonotype richness than memory subsets.

This receptor was obtained from a man aged 18 to 35 in good health. The sequencing sample was made of naive CD4+ T cells sorted from blood. Per the publication, the cell subset or site label means: CD45RA+ positively selected.

The nucleotide sequence reads as follows: TGTGCCAGCAGGACACAGGGCTACGGGGAGCTGTTTTTT. Its coded protein is CASRTQGYGELFF. The chain is assembled from TRBV6-1 and TRBJ2-2, and TRBD1 may be the D gene, going by 6 matching bases. V and J lose 6 bases and 7 bases, and a span of 12 bases separates them. The CDR1 and CDR2 encoded by the germline V gene are MNHNS and SASEGT. From cysteine to phenylalanine, the CDR3 is 13 amino acids long. The CDR3 DNA has 39 bases and is translated from base 1.